This T cell receptor beta chain comes out of a study of OX40 agonist ivuxolimab in advanced cancers. General notes on the study: The costimulatory receptor OX40 (CD134) was targeted by ivuxolimab, a fully human IgG2 agonistic monoclonal antibody. Intravenous ivuxolimab was administered to patients every 2 weeks at six dose levels: 0.01, 0.1, 0.3, 1.5, 3 and 10 mg/kg. Of the 50 or so patients in dose escalation, around 20 had hepatocellular carcinoma, around 15 had melanoma, 9 had renal cell carcinoma and 9 had head and neck cancer. The dose-escalation cohort was around 84% male with a mean age of about 54 years, ranging from roughly 23 to 90. Patients were allowed to have had prior anti-PD-1, anti-PD-L1 or anti-CTLA-4 therapy, and around 41% of the dose-escalation patients had previously received checkpoint inhibitors. Partial responses were achieved by three dose-escalation patients, of whom one had hepatocellular carcinoma and two had cutaneous melanoma. Peripheral TCRbeta sequencing aimed to test whether ivuxolimab altered TCR sequence diversity and caused clonal T-cell expansion. The monotherapy dose-escalation portion (N of about 50 patients) of the phase I ivuxolimab trial is reported in the paper.

A note on this clone: The specificity of this receptor is unknown. Per-nucleotide qualities are absent, and no much larger clonotype sits a single base away.

V loses 6 bases at its end and J loses 3 bases; junction bases beyond the gene matches: 6. The germline V gene sets CDR1 to SGHVS and CDR2 to FQNEAQ. The CDR3 spans 14 residues, from the cysteine through the phenylalanine. This entry keeps only the CDR3 DNA: 42 bases, framed from base 1. The trial excluded patients who had a history of autoimmune disease or were on systemic immunosuppression. Peripheral blood for TCR sequencing was drawn from every dose cohort at baseline, at cycle 4 day 1 and at cycle 7 day 1. The samples were drawn from a first-in-human, open-label, multicenter phase I dose-escalation trial of ivuxolimab. Adults with locally advanced or metastatic melanoma, renal cell carcinoma, hepatocellular carcinoma or head and neck squamous cell carcinoma were enrolled in the trial. Before TCR sequencing, CD4+ T cells and CD8+ T cells from peripheral blood were sorted into separate populations.

The full study reports these points: After ivuxolimab, expanded clones were on average more numerous among CD8+ T cells than among CD4+ T cells. Low levels of normalized T-cell clonal expansion were also seen in some patients who did not respond. Clonal expansion of both CD4+ and CD8+ blood T cells was observed from baseline to week 6 at doses 0.1 to 3.0 mg/kg. In partial responders in the 0.1-3.0 mg/kg groups, normalized peripheral clonal expansion was found to be among the lowest, especially among CD8+ T cells. Antigen specificity was not determined for the clonally expanded peripheral T cells.

For sequencing of the TCRbeta CDR3 region, genomic DNA was extracted from the sorted cells. The immunoSEQ Assay was used for sequencing of TCRbeta CDR3 regions. What TCRdb holds here is the immuneACCESS table cut down to in-frame rearrangements. Part of the clones is not present; checked against another copy, under half of the missing clones reflect an unresolved V gene, and the others are unexplained. This sample comprises tens of thousands of clones, around 90% of them detected only once. Jointly, the top ten make up more than 1.5% of the sample. The rearranged chain carries TRBV7-8 and TRBJ1-1; TRBD1 aligns with 8 central bases. Sample: CD4+ or CD8+ T cells sorted from blood, taken in a trial of the OX40 agonist ivuxolimab. The receptor's source is an adult with an advanced solid tumor such as melanoma, head and neck, liver or kidney cancer. The CDR3 reads CASSPRGLDTEAFF. The nucleotides are TGTGCCAGCAGTCCCAGGGGGCTGGACACTGAAGCTTTCTTT.